This T cell receptor beta chain was captured by sequencing in a study of shared clonotypes between healthy human individuals (dated by TCRdb to about 2020). In terms of the full investigation: A couple of women and a few men aged 18 to 49 years were included in the cohort. For each donor, CD4 naive and CD4 memory were each run on three plates, CD8 naive on two plates, and CD8 memory on one plate. Blood TCR repertoires of 5 or 6 healthy adults were deeply sequenced to estimate repertoire size and the extent of clonotype sharing between individuals. To increase sequencing depth and limit assay-specific biases, TCR repertoire library preparation and sequencing were carried out by different laboratories using diverse techniques. Leukapheresis yielded between about 0.85 and 9.5 billion PBMCs per donor. Results and caveats for the whole study, not just this receptor: Compared with non-shared clonotypes, clonotypes shared by all four sorted-subset donors had higher generation probabilities. Estimated clonotype richness was generally larger for naive than for memory subsets. Pairwise subsampling led to the expectation that sequencing depth would affect the degree of clonotype sharing among donors. Only blood was sampled, and tissue TCR repertoires likely differ from those in blood. The genetic and exposure-history diversity represented was limited by the small number of donors. Approximately 5% of naive CD4, approximately 3.7% of naive CD8, roughly 2.4% of memory CD4, and 0.4% of memory CD8 clonotypes were shared across several donors. Even with the large sequencing depth, rarefaction of the sorted-subset datasets indicated that sequencing was incomplete.

CDR1 and CDR2, per the germline V gene, are MDHEN and SYDVKM. From the cysteine up to the phenylalanine, the CDR3 has a length of 17 residues. Only the CDR3 part of the read is kept: 51 bases, read in frame from the first base. V ends up 7 bases short and J 4 bases short, with an unmatched junction base count of 11. About this clone itself: This clone's antigen is unknown. No clone much larger than this one lies a single base away; base qualities are absent.

Using the deep immunoSEQ assay, multiplex PCR amplified TCR CDR3 regions from genomic DNA. Extracted genomic DNA from each cell subset was spread evenly across all wells of several immunoSEQ 96-well plates, with each plate serving as a replicate. For sorted subsets, roughly 0.2 ug genomic DNA, equal to tens of thousands of T cell genomes, was loaded into each replicate PCR. The purified libraries were quantified using a Qubit 3.0 fluorometer, sized with a Bioanalyzer 2100, and then quantified again using the KAPA Library Quantification kit. Each immunoSEQ 96-well plate was sequenced on its own single-read 150-cycle Illumina NextSeq 550 flow cell. The original methods were these. Because only junctional sequences without quality scores were contained in the immunoSEQ output, filtering matching that applied to full-length reads could not be performed. To assign V/J genes and CDR3, sequences were annotated using PyIR, a Python wrapper for IgBLAST v1.9, with IMGT germline references. Any read was removed if the V/J assignment was weak (E-value above 1e-6), the CDR3 was missing, or the read contained stop codons, out-of-frame junctions, or ambiguous translated residues. V3J clonotypes were defined as sequences sharing an identical inferred V gene, J gene, and CDR3 amino acid sequence. The percentage overlap between two repertoires was calculated by dividing the number of shared unique clonotypes by the size of the smaller repertoire. Three approaches were used to assess repertoire richness: RTK rarefaction, the Chao1 estimator, and Recon v2.1 estimates of unobserved clonotypes. For all TCRbeta clonotypes obtained by the gDNA method from four donors, generation probabilities were computed with OLGA. TCRdb provides this immuneACCESS table in a form limited to in-frame rearrangements. Some clones are lacking; in checked studies, under half of them reflect an unresolved V gene, and why the rest are absent is not known. That table gives V, J and clone size, and the DNA gave D and trimming. The sample table shows millions of clones, and more than 85% are seen once. The top ten clonotypes cover 0.39% of the sample.

Healthy HIV-negative adults with no recently reported acute infections or vaccinations were included as donors. Every donor was a Caucasian adult residing in Nashville, Tennessee, USA. CD4+ T cells were enriched through magnetic negative selection, after which naive cells were positively selected on CD45RA and the remaining negative fraction served as the memory subset. Blood was obtained by leukapheresis, after which PBMCs were separated by Ficoll-Histopaque density gradient centrifugation and cryopreserved in liquid nitrogen vapor phase. Purity and quantity of every magnetically sorted T cell population were checked by analytical flow cytometry. Genomic DNA was isolated from every sorted fraction and measured by UV absorbance on a Nanodrop 2000c.

The sequencing sample was made of naive CD4+ T cells from PBMCs. In the paper's terms, the cell subset or site label means: CD45RA+ positively selected. This TCR was sampled from a man aged 18 to 35 in good health. Some clones in this sample may be carry-over from other donors' samples. The chain joins TRBV28 to TRBJ2-3, with 13 bases matching TRBD2. The base sequence is TGTGCCAGCACTACTATCGGGACTAGCGGGACCGCAGATACGCAGTATTTT. This gives the protein CASTTIGTSGTADTQYF.